A selection of T cell receptor beta chains follows, all from one sample in a study of T cell clones after liver transplantation. Produced via immunoSEQ multiplex PCR; TCRdb's table is partial and in-frame only. Found here are about 75,000 clones, around four fifths of them singletons; the top ten hold more than 2%. The sample in question was CD4+ T cells from blood, obtained around 48 months after liver transplant. The source of these receptors is a human patient who received a liver transplant. Some T cells here may be from the graft donor. Each CDR3 is given with its conserved first and last residue. The D gene is left open where the match is weak. Expanded clones get a size class; other rows say once, few or many, or leave the size out.

>TRBV5-4|TRBJ2-7|NA|NA
TGTGCCAGCAGCACCGAGACGGGGAACCACTACGAGCAGTACTTC
CASSTETGNHYEQYF
>TRBV25-1|TRBJ2-5|NA|TRBD1
TGTGCCAGGAGGAGCCCGAGACAGGGGGGGAGTCAAGAGACCCAGTACTTC
CARRSPRQGGSQETQYF
>TRBV5-6|TRBJ2-5|NA|TRBD1
TGTGCCAGCAGCGTACCGCAGGGGGCACGGCAAGAGACCCAGTACTTC
CASSVPQGARQETQYF
>TRBV5-5|TRBJ1-1|NA|NA
TGTGCCAGCAGGGATGCGCGGATACCAAACACTGAAGCTTTCTTT
CASRDARIPNTEAFF
>TRBV4-1|TRBJ1-1|NA|NA
TGCGCCAGCAGCCAAGGCCAAGGGAACACTGAAGCTTTCTTT
CASSQGQGNTEAFF
>TRBV16|TRBJ2-5|NA|TRBD2
TGTGCCAGCAGCCAATCGTCGGGAGGGGGAGAGACCCAGTACTTC
CASSQSSGGGETQYF
>TRBV7-9|TRBJ2-7|few|NA
TGTGCCAGCAGCTCCCGACAGGCCTCCTACGAGCAGTACTTC
CASSSRQASYEQYF
>TRBV28|TRBJ2-3|once|TRBD1
TGTGCCAGCAGTTTATTTCGGGACAGGGACACAGATACGCAGTATTTT
CASSLFRDRDTDTQYF
>TRBV19|TRBJ1-3|NA|NA
TGTGCCAGTAGTGAACGGGCAGGGGCGTTCTCTGGAAACACCATATATTTT
CASSERAGAFSGNTIYF
>TRBV9|TRBJ1-1|NA|NA
TGTGCCAGCAGCTCTAGGGAGCCCCCGGACACTGAAGCTTTCTTT
CASSSREPPDTEAFF
>TRBV20-1|TRBJ2-7|NA|NA
TGCAGTGCTAGTAGAAGGGAGCAGTACTTC
CSASRREQYF
>TRBV18|TRBJ2-2|NA|TRBD2
TGTGCCAGCTCACCACTTTCTGGACTAGTGACCGGGGAGCTGTTTTTT
CASSPLSGLVTGELFF
>TRBV6-1|TRBJ2-5|NA|NA
TGTGCCAGCAGTGTGGACTTGAGGGAGACCCAGTACTTC
CASSVDLRETQYF
>TRBV30|TRBJ2-7|NA|NA
TGTGCCTGGAGTGCCCAGGGCATACCCTACGAGCAGTACTTC
CAWSAQGIPYEQYF
>TRBV4-3|TRBJ1-5|NA|TRBD1
TGCGCCAGCAGCCGAGACAGGGTTGAACATCAGCCCCAGCATTTT
CASSRDRVEHQPQHF
>TRBV11-2|TRBJ2-7|few|NA
TGTGCCAGCAGCTTATTAGGGGCTAACCACGAGCAGTACTTC
CASSLLGANHEQYF
>TRBV9|TRBJ1-1|NA|NA
TGTGCCAGCAGCGTGTACGCAGGGGTGAACACTGAAGCTTTCTTT
CASSVYAGVNTEAFF
>TRBV27|TRBJ2-2|once|TRBD2
TGTGCCAGCAGTTTATCCAGACTAGCGGGCTTGAACACCGGGGAGCTGTTTTTT
CASSLSRLAGLNTGELFF
>TRBV7-2|TRBJ2-7|NA|NA
TGTGCCAGCAGCCCCCGGGACACCATTCTGCGGGAGCAGTACTTC
CASSPRDTILREQYF
>TRBV7-3|TRBJ2-6|NA|TRBD1
TGTGCCAGCAGCGGGACAGGGGGCCGCTCTGGGGCCAACGTCCTGACTTTC
CASSGTGGRSGANVLTF
>TRBV28|TRBJ2-7|NA|TRBD2
TGTGCCAGCCCCCCGGAGAGAGGGCGGCCTAGGCTAGCGGGAGAGGTCTCTCGCGAGCAGTACTTC
CASPPERGRPRLAGEVSREQYF
>TRBV28|TRBJ2-3|NA|NA
TGTGCCAGCAGTCCTTCTGGCAGCGACACAGATACGCAGTATTTT
CASSPSGSDTDTQYF
>TRBV5-1|TRBJ2-3|NA|NA
TGCGCCAGCAGCTTGGCACAGCGCACAGATACGCAGTATTTT
CASSLAQRTDTQYF
>TRBV7-2|TRBJ2-3|NA|TRBD2
TGTGCCAGCAGCGCTAGCGGGGGGTCTAGCACAGATACGCAGTATTTT
CASSASGGSSTDTQYF